The 8 T cell receptor beta chains below come from one sample, sequenced in a study of blood T cell repertoires in COVID-19. Here immunoSEQ multiplex PCR was the method, and the copy in TCRdb shows in-frame clones only, minus some. The sample shows about 210,000 clones, 84% of them seen only once. Sequencing input: peripheral blood. The receptors shown here come from a woman aged 80 or older with COVID-19, enrolled during active disease.

The chain is built from TRBV27 and TRBJ1-6; no clear D. Germline values: CDR1 MNHEY, CDR2 SMNVEV (reference sequence). V lost 3 bases and J lost 6, with 9 bases in between. CDR3 length: 14 amino acids. The CDR3: CASSFSGRNSPLHF. CDR3 sequence (DNA): TGTGCCAGCAGTTTTAGCGGGCGTAATTCACCCCTCCACTTT.

V gene TRBV5-4 combines with J gene TRBJ1-1, with D perhaps matching TRBD1 (5 bases). The V and J ends lost 1 base and 4 bases respectively, with 14 bases between them. This CDR3 region has 15 residues. CDR1 and CDR2 from the germline V gene are SGHNT and YYREEE (reference sequence). In DNA, the CDR3 is TGTGCCAGCAGCTTGTATCTGGGGCCGGGCACTGAAGCTTTCTTT. Protein: CASSLYLGPGTEAFF.

V is TRBV5-1 and J is TRBJ2-7; 10 nucleotides align to TRBD1. This CDR3 comprises 15 residues. Germline CDR1 is SGHRS and CDR2 is YFSETQ. Trimming cost V 0 bases and J 2 bases; bases outside gene matches: 2. CDR3 nucleotides: TGCGCCAGCAGCTTGGAGACAGGGGGCACCTACGAGCAGTACTTC. Amino acids: CASSLETGGTYEQYF.

This clone occurred once. The CDR3 DNA follows: TGTGCCAGCAGCCCCATCACGGGGCCCCAGCATTTT. The encoded protein is CASSPITGPQHF. The chain employs TRBV5-6 and TRBJ1-5; no reliable D call. V was pared by 4 bases and J by 9 bases, with 11 bases between. The germline CDR1 and CDR2 sequences are SGHDT and YYEEEE. This CDR3 contains 12 residues. The full variable domain, its missing parts supplied by reference TRBV5-6 and TRBJ1-5, is DAGVTQSPTHLIKTRGQQVTLRCSPKSGHDTVSWYQQALGQGPQFIFQYYEEEERQRGNFPDRFSGHQFPNYSSELNVNALLLGDSALYLCASSPITGPQHFGDGTRLSIL.

The V gene is TRBV11-2, the J gene TRBJ2-3, with D maybe TRBD2 (6 bases). The length of the CDR3 is 16 residues. V was trimmed by 1 base and J by 0 bases, leaving 11 bases between them. CDR1 and CDR2 from the germline V gene are SGHAT and FQNNGV. CDR3 sequence reads: CASSLVPGTSTDTQYF. The CDR3 nucleotides are TGTGCCAGCAGCTTAGTACCGGGGACTAGCACAGATACGCAGTATTTT.

The V call is TRBV12-3 or TRBV12-4, the J call TRBJ1-1; tentative D call: TRBD1 (5 bases). CDR3 size: 13 residues. V shed 3 bases and J shed 7 bases, with 12 bases lying between them. The CDR3 sequence: CASSFMGGYEAFF. Written as DNA, the CDR3 is TGTGCCAGCAGTTTTATGGGGGGATATGAAGCTTTCTTT.

This clone has a single count. The chain combines TRBV28 with TRBJ2-5; TRBD1 agrees at 11 bases. The CDR3 totals 18 residues. V shed 6 bases and J 5 bases; nucleotides not matched to a gene: 17. Germline CDR1 MDHEN, CDR2 SYDVKM. The CDR3 spells CASRTTTGTGGFRETQYF. In nucleotides, the CDR3 is TGTGCCAGCAGGACAACAACCGGGACAGGGGGTTTCAGGGAGACCCAGTACTTC. Based on the CDR3 plus reference TRBV28 and TRBJ2-5, the full variable domain is DVKVTQSSRYLVKRTGEKVFLECVQDMDHENMFWYRQDPGLGLRLIYFSYDVKMKEKGDIPEGYSVSREKKERFSLILESASTNQTSMYLCASRTTTGTGGFRETQYFGPGTRLLVL.

This clone has just one count. This chain connects TRBV7-2 to TRBJ2-3; possible D gene TRBD2, 5 bases. The CDR3 is 15 residues long. V was pared by 5 bases and J by 6 bases, with 18 bases between. Germline V lookup: CDR1 SGHTA, CDR2 FQGNSA. Written as DNA, the CDR3 is TGTGCCAGCAGCCCCGCCGGGGTCACGAGGGATACGCAGTATTTT. Translating it yields CASSPAGVTRDTQYF.